This note documents a single TCR beta chain sequence. Its antigen remains undetermined. Per-base quality was not reported, and no clone a single base away is much larger than it. Sample time point, as interpreted from the label and publication: about 28 days (+/-7) after the second vaccine dose. AZD1222 recipients with second doses at about 4 weeks or about 12 weeks were pooled, because spike-specific TCR depth and breadth did not differ between schedules. The vaccinee samples were drawn from two UK trials, COV001 and COV002, one of which was a single-blind randomized controlled phase 2/3 trial testing AZD1222 (ChAdOx1 nCoV-19) in healthy adults. For TCRbeta chain sequencing, PBMC samples from trial participants were taken at day 0 and at day 28 after the second dose. This specimen comes from a study of T cell responses to AZD1222 COVID-19 vaccine (dated by TCRdb to about 2021). Regarding the complete study: A total of over 230 trial participants underwent TCR sequencing, of whom roughly 210 received two doses of AZD1222 and about 25 received two doses of the MenACWY control vaccine. Trial participants were enrolled into age subgroups of 18-55, 56-69 and 70-plus years, which contained 148, 28 and 57 TCR-sequenced participants, respectively.

Measured from the cysteine to the phenylalanine, the CDR3 is 17 residues long. CDR3 DNA is the only sequence kept; it has 51 bases, read in frame from the first base. Per the germline V gene (reference sequence), LGHDT is the CDR1 and YNNKEL is the CDR2. Unmatched junction bases come to 8, with V trimmed by 4 bases and J by 4 bases. The CDR3 regions of human TCRbeta chains were analyzed by immunosequencing. Processing in the source paper ran as follows. TCRs in the repertoires were matched against a reference library of SARS-CoV-2-specific TCRs that had been generated with the MIRA antigen-specificity platform. Breadth meant the fraction of unique TCRs that were SARS-CoV-2-associated, whereas depth meant the fraction of total T cells that were SARS-CoV-2-associated. Using the MIRA data, each spike-specific TCR was assigned both to the spike region to which the TCR was reactive and to a CD4 or CD8 class. Log10-transformed breadth and depth values were compared by one-way ANOVA with Sidak's multiple comparisons tests. Not all clones reach the TCRdb copy of this immuneACCESS table, which keeps in-frame sequences only. Checked studies attribute under half of the gap to unresolved V genes and leave the rest unexplained. V and J calls and clone size come straight from that table; D and trimming were deduced from the DNA. The sample includes 150,000 or so clones, with approximately 92% observed a single time. The ten largest clones represent about 3.7% of the sample.

What the study reported, not specific to this receptor: Conclusions about previously exposed vaccinees were limited because only six AZD1222 recipients were SARS-CoV-2 seropositive at baseline. In the small 56-69-year group, the increase in depth fell short of significance, most likely because of low power. Because no day 14 peak-response samples were available, repertoires were characterized only after the peak T cell response. Participants were mostly white British, with more females than males. The authors suggested clonal diversity may have been underestimated. Epitopes outside the regions mutated in the B.1.351 and B.1.1.7 variants were reportedly recognized by nearly half of the unique spike-specific TCRs. After two AZD1222 doses, spike-specific TCR breadth and depth were significantly higher than at day 0 and than in MenACWY recipients. Vaccine-associated CD4 TCRs spanned the whole spike protein, with dominant responses in regions 160-218 and 743-854.

This sequence uses TRBV3-1 (or the pseudogene TRBV3-2) and TRBJ2-5; 14 central bases correspond to TRBD2. This receptor was obtained from an adult who received the AZD1222 COVID-19 vaccine. Sequencing used peripheral blood, obtained 28 days after the second AZD1222 dose. In nucleotide form, the sequence is TGTGCCAGCAGCCCTGGGACTAGCGGGGGCCTAGGAGAGACCCAGTACTTC. This gives the protein CASSPGTSGGLGETQYF.